Included here is one T cell receptor beta chain sequence, with context. For every subset, genomic DNA was evenly distributed across several immunoSEQ plates. The assay was immunoSEQ multiplex PCR, and TCRdb's table has in-frame clones only and misses some. This table holds over a million clones, around 78% found once. The sample originates from a study of shared clonotypes between healthy human individuals. The ends were cut back, 0 bases at V and 5 bases at J, with 4 bases in the middle. Germline V gene data show CDR1 as SGHDT and CDR2 as YYEEEE. This CDR3 has 12 amino acids. Material for sequencing was memory CD4+ T cells from PBMCs. Specified subset: CD45RA-negative fraction. This chain uses TRBV5-6 with TRBJ2-3; D remains ambiguous. The origin of this receptor is a man aged 18 to 29 in good health. Some clones in this sample may be carry-over from other donors' samples. CDR3 region: CASSLARDTQYF. CDR3 coding DNA: TGTGCCAGCAGCTTGGCGAGAGATACGCAGTATTTT.